A single sample gave rise to the 18 T cell receptor beta chains below, sequenced in a study of blood T cells in healthy people across ages. Sample-barcoded 5' priming and a J-beta primer mix drove a second PCR of 7 to 11 cycles. Via MiXCR, TCRdb re-called the 5' RACE reads, giving one row per CDR3 protein. The sample lists about 800,000 distinct CDR3 sequences, more than 20% occurring once. The same data also went into a second study, on T cells of mothers and their children.

Sequencing was carried out using blood. The receptors originated from a boy aged 10-17 years in good health.

This clonotype was seen only a few times. The V gene is TRBV2, the J gene TRBJ1-5; TRBD1 matches at 7 bases. V lost 7 bases and J lost 2; bases outside the gene matches: 5. CDR1 and CDR2 (germline): SNHLY, FYNNEI. The length of the CDR3 is 14 residues. The CDR3 is CASTHGQGNQPQHF. CDR3 nucleotides: TGTGCCAGCACCCACGGACAGGGCAATCAGCCCCAGCATTTT.

The rearrangement uses TRBV20-1 and TRBJ1-1; D is ambiguous. Germline assignment: CDR1 DFQATT and CDR2 SNEGSKA (reference sequence). The CDR3 loop spans 13 amino acids. Trimming removed 6 bases from V and 1 base from J, with 12 bases in between. CDR3 residues: CSARNGQNTEAFF. CDR3 sequence (DNA): TGCAGTGCCAGAAACGGTCAGAACACTGAAGCTTTCTTT.

The gene calls are TRBV7-6 and TRBJ2-7; D possibly corresponds to TRBD1 (6 bases). V shed 5 bases and J shed 1 base, with 15 bases lying between them. The CDR3 contains 15 residues. CDR1 SGHVS and CDR2 FNYEAQ come from the germline V gene. This CDR3 is CASSVDRTDSYEQYF. The CDR3 DNA is TGTGCCAGCAGCGTGGATAGGACAGATTCCTACGAGCAGTACTTC.

V and J are TRBV3-1 and TRBJ2-5; possibly TRBD1 for D (6 bases). The CDR3 consists of 13 residues. CDR1 LGHDT and CDR2 YNNKEL come from the germline V gene (reference sequence). Trimming stripped 3 bases from V and 3 bases from J, with 8 bases between. CDR3 sequence: CASSHWTEETQYF. For the CDR3, the DNA is TGTGCCAGCAGCCATTGGACAGAAGAGACCCAGTACTTC.

The chain combines TRBV9 with TRBJ2-1, with D unresolved. This CDR3 has 16 amino acids. The V end lost 2 bases, the J end lost 0 bases, and 12 bases lay between the germline ends. CDR1 is SGDLS and CDR2 is YYNGEE in the germline V gene. CDR3: CASSVRQFHSYNEQFF. The DNA of the CDR3 is TGTGCCAGCAGCGTTAGGCAATTTCACTCCTACAATGAGCAGTTCTTC.

The chain uses TRBV28 and TRBJ1-5, with 7 positions matching TRBD1. The CDR3 spans 18 residues. The germline V gene has CDR1 MDHEN and CDR2 SYDVKM. The J segment lost 0 bases and the V segment lost 4 bases, leaving 12 bases of the junction unmatched. CDR3 nucleotides: TGTGCCAGCAGTTCTGTGGAGGGGGCGAGTTATAGCAATCAGCCCCAGCATTTT. The encoded protein is CASSSVEGASYSNQPQHF.

This clonotype was seen a few times. This chain joins TRBV4-3 and TRBJ1-2; D is unclear. The CDR3 covers 17 residues. V was cut by 0 bases and J by 0 bases, with 14 bases left in between. The V gene's germline CDR1 is LGHNA and CDR2 YSLEER. CDR3 in DNA: TGCGCCAGCAGCCAAGATTACGAGGATAGACCTAACTATGGCTACACCTTC. Amino acids: CASSQDYEDRPNYGYTF.

This clonotype turned up a few times. The chain couples TRBV7-8 to TRBJ2-1; 9 positions agree with TRBD2. Germline CDR1 and CDR2: SGHVS and FQNEAQ. V lost 0 bases and J lost 10; bases outside the gene matches: 7. CDR3 size: 15 residues. The CDR3 bases are TGTGCCAGCAGCTTAGCGGGGCTAGCGGGGCCGGAGCAGTTCTTC. Residues: CASSLAGLAGPEQFF.

This chain connects TRBV7-8 to TRBJ2-2, with 9 bases lining up with TRBD2. V shed 6 bases, J shed 7 bases, and the junction held 6 bases outside the gene matches. The CDR3 has 14 residues. From germline, CDR1 is SGHVS and CDR2 FQNEAQ. The CDR3 loop reads CASRPLSGSGELFF. CDR3 DNA: TGTGCCAGCAGACCTCTTAGCGGGAGCGGGGAGCTGTTTTTT.

This rearrangement joins TRBV19 to TRBJ2-3; perhaps TRBD2 as D (6 bases). CDR1 is LNHDA, CDR2 SQIVND, per germline (reference sequence). The length of the CDR3 is 16 residues. V was cut by 5 bases and J by 0 bases, with 15 bases left in between. This chain's CDR3 is CASSPQGLFSTDTQYF. CDR3 coding DNA: TGTGCCAGTAGTCCTCAGGGACTCTTTAGCACAGATACGCAGTATTTT.

The V and J genes are TRBV29-1 and TRBJ2-3; 9 nucleotides align to TRBD1. Germline assignment: CDR1 SQVTM and CDR2 ANQGSEA. V lost 4 bases and J lost 0; bases outside the gene matches: 11. The length of the CDR3 is 17 residues. The chain's CDR3 is CSVAPWGQGPSTDTQYF. The CDR3 coding sequence is TGCAGCGTTGCTCCCTGGGGACAGGGACCTAGCACAGATACGCAGTATTTT.

The chain carries TRBV10-3 and TRBJ2-7; no reliable D call. Trimming removed 8 bases from V and 2 bases from J, with 7 bases in between. The length of the CDR3 is 11 residues. The germline V gene has CDR1 ENHRY and CDR2 SYGVKD. The CDR3 nucleotides are TGTGCCATCGCGGACGCCTACGAGCAGTACTTC. Its protein is CAIADAYEQYF.

As concerns this clonotype: The junction shows a germline mismatch at one end, possibly a read error. This chain joins TRBV29-1 and TRBJ2-1; TRBD2 is a possible D gene (6 bases). This CDR3 has 14 residues. From germline, CDR1 is SQVTM and CDR2 ANQGSEA. For the CDR3, the DNA is TGCGGCGTCCCCGCGGGGAGCTCCTACAATGAGCAGTTCTTC. Protein: CGVPAGSSYNEQFF.

The chain joins TRBV27 to TRBJ2-5, with TRBD1 matching over 8 bases. Looked up from germline, CDR1 is MNHEY and CDR2 is SMNVEV (reference sequence). The ends lost 5 bases at V and 1 base at J; junction bases unmatched: 9. This CDR3 has 16 residues. DNA for the CDR3: TGTGCCAGCAGTCCTTTGACAGGGGCCTTCCAAGAGACCCAGTACTTC. This translates into CASSPLTGAFQETQYF.

The CDR3 reads CASSLEVGGPYEQYF. For the CDR3, the DNA is TGTGCCAGCAGCTTAGAAGTGGGAGGTCCCTACGAGCAGTACTTC. The V and J genes are TRBV7-9 and TRBJ2-7; maybe TRBD2 (6 bases). This CDR3 is built from 15 residues. With 1 base removed from V and 2 bases from J, the gap between germline ends came to 12 bases. From germline, CDR1 is SEHNR and CDR2 FQNEAQ (reference sequence).

The sample holds a few counts of this clonotype. One end of the junction varies from germline; a read error may be responsible. The chain employs TRBV28 and TRBJ1-1; D gene ambiguous. The CDR3 consists of 18 residues. CDR1 and CDR2 (germline): MDHEN, SYDVKM. The CDR3 bases are TGTGCCAGCAGTCCCCGCCAAGGAATTCCTAGAGCTAACACTGTAGCTTTCTTT. Translated, it gives CASSPRQGIPRANTVAFF.

The V gene is TRBV11-2, the J gene TRBJ2-5; the D call may be TRBD1 or TRBD2 (6 bases each). Germline-derived CDR1 and CDR2 are SGHAT and FQNNGV. V was trimmed by 2 bases and J by 3 bases, leaving 10 bases between them. CDR3 length: 14 amino acids. This CDR3 is CASSLTGAKETQYF. In DNA form, the CDR3 reads TGTGCCAGCAGCTTAACGGGGGCAAAAGAGACCCAGTACTTC.

There are a few counts of this clonotype. DNA of the CDR3: TGTGCCAGCAGTTTAAAGGTTAACTATGGCTACACCTTC. The encoded protein is CASSLKVNYGYTF. This chain joins TRBV28 and TRBJ1-2; D is ambiguous. CDR3 length: 13 residues. V was trimmed by 2 bases and J by 1 base, leaving 5 bases between them. Germline assignment: CDR1 MDHEN and CDR2 SYDVKM.